Described below is a single TCR beta chain sequence and its context. The data stem from a study of T cell responses to AZD1222 COVID-19 vaccine. Method: immunoSEQ multiplex PCR; TCRdb's copy keeps in-frame clones and lacks some. Found here are roughly 170,000 clones, around 94% of them singletons; the top ten hold roughly 1.7%. The sample in question was peripheral blood, obtained 28 days after the second AZD1222 dose. This sequence was found in an adult who received the AZD1222 COVID-19 vaccine.

CDR3 residues: CASSPPQTNTGELFF. CDR3 nucleotide sequence: TGTGCCAGCTCACCTCCCCAGACGAACACCGGGGAGCTGTTTTTT. The V gene is TRBV18, the J gene TRBJ2-2, with no clear D. The germline V gene encodes CDR1 KGHSH and CDR2 LQKENI. V was pared by 3 bases and J by 0 bases, with 8 bases between. The CDR3 contains 15 residues.